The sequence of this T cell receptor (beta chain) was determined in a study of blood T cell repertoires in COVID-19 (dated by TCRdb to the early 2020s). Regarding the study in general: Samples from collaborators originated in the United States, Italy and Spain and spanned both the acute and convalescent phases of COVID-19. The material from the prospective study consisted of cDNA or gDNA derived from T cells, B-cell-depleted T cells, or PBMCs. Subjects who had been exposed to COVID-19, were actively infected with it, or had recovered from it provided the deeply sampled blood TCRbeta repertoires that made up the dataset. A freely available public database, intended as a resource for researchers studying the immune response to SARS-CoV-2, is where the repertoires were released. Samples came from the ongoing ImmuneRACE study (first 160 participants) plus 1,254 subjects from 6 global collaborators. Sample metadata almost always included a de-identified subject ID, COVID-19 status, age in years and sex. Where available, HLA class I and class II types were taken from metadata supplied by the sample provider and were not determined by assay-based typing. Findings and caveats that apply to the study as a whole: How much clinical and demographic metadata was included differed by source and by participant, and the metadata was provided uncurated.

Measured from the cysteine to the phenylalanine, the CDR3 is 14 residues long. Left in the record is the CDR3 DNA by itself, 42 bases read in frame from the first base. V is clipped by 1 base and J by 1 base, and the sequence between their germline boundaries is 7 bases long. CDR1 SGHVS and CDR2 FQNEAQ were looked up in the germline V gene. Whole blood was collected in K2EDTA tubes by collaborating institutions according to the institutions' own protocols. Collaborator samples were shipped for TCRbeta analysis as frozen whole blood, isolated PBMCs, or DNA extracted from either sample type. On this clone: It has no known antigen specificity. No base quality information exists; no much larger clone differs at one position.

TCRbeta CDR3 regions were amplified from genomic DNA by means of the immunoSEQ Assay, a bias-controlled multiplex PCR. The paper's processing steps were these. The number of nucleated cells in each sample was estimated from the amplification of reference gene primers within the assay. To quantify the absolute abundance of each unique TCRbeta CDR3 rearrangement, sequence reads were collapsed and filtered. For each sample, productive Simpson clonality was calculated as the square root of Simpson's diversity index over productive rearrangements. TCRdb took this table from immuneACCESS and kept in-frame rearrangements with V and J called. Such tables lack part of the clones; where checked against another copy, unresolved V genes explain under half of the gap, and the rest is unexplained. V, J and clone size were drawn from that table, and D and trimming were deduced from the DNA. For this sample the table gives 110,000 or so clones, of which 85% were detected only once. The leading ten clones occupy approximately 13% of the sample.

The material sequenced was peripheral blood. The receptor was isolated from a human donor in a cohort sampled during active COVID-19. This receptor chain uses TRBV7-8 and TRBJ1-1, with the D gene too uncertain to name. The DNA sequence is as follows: TGTGCCAGCAGCTTAGGAGGCGAGAACACTGAAGCTTTCTTT. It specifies CASSLGGENTEAFF.